Presented here are 4 T cell receptor beta chains from one specimen sequenced in a study of blood T cell repertoires in COVID-19. Libraries were prepared by immunoSEQ multiplex PCR; TCRdb keeps only in-frame clonotypes and omits some of them. The sample has roughly 68,000 clones, approximately 86% seen once. Sequenced input: peripheral blood. These receptors came from a man aged 50 to 60 with acute or convalescent COVID-19.

In this sample, this clone turned up a few times. V gene TRBV6-5 combines with J gene TRBJ1-1; TRBD1 might be the D (6 bases). Looked up from germline, CDR1 is MNHEY and CDR2 is SVGAGI. Deletions cut 7 bases from V and 0 bases from J, with 9 bases between. This CDR3 region has 13 residues. The CDR3 spells CASNGQLNTEAFF. For the CDR3, the DNA is TGTGCCAGCAACGGACAGTTGAACACTGAAGCTTTCTTT.

The J gene is TRBJ1-5, the V gene TRBV19, with TRBD1 matching 9 bases. The ends lost 5 bases at V and 4 bases at J; junction bases unmatched: 6. The CDR3 contains 15 residues. CDR1 and CDR2 (germline): LNHDA, SQIVND (reference sequence). The CDR3 DNA follows: TGTGCCAGTAGTCGGACAGGGGTTTGGAATCAGCCCCAGCATTTT. This codes for CASSRTGVWNQPQHF.

V usage is TRBV19 and J usage is TRBJ2-7; TRBD2 matches at 7 bases. Germline V lookup: CDR1 LNHDA, CDR2 SQIVND (reference sequence). The ends lost 3 bases at V and 3 bases at J; junction bases unmatched: 14. The CDR3 consists of 17 residues. Here the CDR3 DNA reads TGTGCCAGTAGTATTGCCCCAAGCGTTACTAGCGTCTACGAGCAGTACTTC. Protein product: CASSIAPSVTSVYEQYF.

V usage is TRBV19 and J usage is TRBJ2-2; D gene unclear. Germline V CDR1 and CDR2: LNHDA, SQIVND (reference sequence). V dropped 6 bases and J dropped 9 bases, with 14 bases sitting between them. The length of the CDR3 is 13 residues. The CDR3 DNA follows: TGTGCCAGTAGCCCAGACTTGAACCGGGAGCTGTTTTTT. Translation gives CASSPDLNRELFF.